Shown below are 15 T cell receptor beta chains from a single sample sequenced in a study of technical replicates of blood from a handful of donors. TCRdb keeps only in-frame clones here, not all; method: immunoSEQ multiplex PCR. The data show approximately 76,000 clones, around 90% seen once. The specimen was T cells isolated from PBMCs. All receptors derive from a human donor in good health.

The chain uses TRBV6-1 and TRBJ1-6, with D possibly being TRBD1 (5 bases). V gave up 8 bases and J gave up 6 bases, with 8 bases separating them. The CDR3 contains 12 residues. Germline V lookup: CDR1 MNHNS, CDR2 SASEGT. CDR3 bases: TGTGCCAGCGGACAATTTAATTCACCCCTCCACTTT. This gives the protein CASGQFNSPLHF.

In its sample, this clone was seen once. The chain recombines TRBV28 with TRBJ2-7; TRBD2 agrees at 12 bases. From germline, CDR1 is MDHEN and CDR2 SYDVKM. J lost 4 bases, V lost 3 bases, and 10 bases had no gene match. The CDR3 has 17 residues. CDR3 protein: CASSLATSGRPLYEQYF. As DNA, the CDR3 is TGTGCCAGCAGTTTGGCAACTAGCGGGAGGCCCCTATACGAGCAGTACTTC.

The chain combines TRBV11-3 with TRBJ2-1; perhaps TRBD1 as D (6 bases). The CDR3 extends over 16 amino acids. V lost 6 bases and J lost 1, with 16 bases in between. Per the germline V gene, CDR1 is SGHNT and CDR2 is YENEEA. The CDR3, as DNA: TGTGCCAGCAGTTCTGATACAGGGTCATCCTACAATGAGCAGTTCTTC. It codes for CASSSDTGSSYNEQFF. The full variable domain, rest sourced from reference TRBV11-3 and TRBJ2-1, is EAGVVQSPRYKIIEKKQPVAFWCNPISGHNTLYWYLQNLGQGPELLIRYENEEAVDDSQLPKDRFSAERLKGVDSTLKIQPAELGDSAVYLCASSSDTGSSYNEQFFGPGTRLTVL.

The chain recombines TRBV7-9 with TRBJ1-2; 9 bases map to TRBD1. The CDR3 has 13 residues. Germline-derived CDR1 and CDR2 are SEHNR and FQNEAQ (reference sequence). V lost 1 base to trimming and J lost 9 bases; unmatched junction nucleotides: 3. The CDR3 sequence: CASSLVGTGSYTF. The CDR3 DNA sequence: TGTGCCAGCAGCTTAGTAGGGACAGGGAGCTACACCTTC.

V and J are TRBV7-9 and TRBJ2-2; 7 bases match TRBD2. The CDR3 is made up of 17 amino acids. The V and J ends lost 5 bases and 2 bases, in that order; junction bases with no gene match: 11. Germline V lookup: CDR1 SEHNR, CDR2 FQNEAQ (reference sequence). The CDR3 region has the DNA TGTGCCAGCAGCGATAGGGCCCGGGACTACAACACCGGGGAGCTGTTTTTT. It yields the protein CASSDRARDYNTGELFF.

This chain connects TRBV11-2 to TRBJ1-1, with 8 nucleotides matching TRBD1. The junction had 7 bases not matched to a gene; V was cut back by 1 base and J by 6 bases. The CDR3 has 15 residues. The germline V gene has CDR1 SGHAT and CDR2 FQNNGV. The CDR3 DNA follows: TGTGCCAGCAGCTTAGTGGGCAGGGGGCGATCTGAAGCTTTCTTT. It yields the protein CASSLVGRGRSEAFF.

V is TRBV28 and J is TRBJ1-2, with 7 bases fitting TRBD1. From germline, CDR1 is MDHEN and CDR2 SYDVKM. This CDR3 comprises 14 residues. J was trimmed by 5 bases and V by 4 bases; bases with no gene match: 7. The CDR3 coding sequence is TGTGCCAGCAGTTCCCCGGACAGGCCTTATGGCTACACCTTC. Translating gives CASSSPDRPYGYTF.

This chain connects TRBV6-5 to TRBJ2-5; 9 positions match TRBD1. CDR3 length: 13 amino acids. CDR1 and CDR2 (germline): MNHEY, SVGAGI. The trim removed 7 bases at V and 7 bases at J, leaving 7 bases unmatched. The CDR3 region is CASTIGTGTTQYF. In nucleotides, the CDR3 is TGTGCCAGCACAATCGGGACAGGGACGACCCAGTACTTC.

The V gene is TRBV4-1, the J gene TRBJ1-2; TRBD1 matches at 8 bases. Per germline, CDR1 MGHRA and CDR2 YSYEKL. The CDR3 has 15 amino acids. V was clipped by 3 bases and J by 3 bases; unmatched bases: 6. CDR3 sequence (DNA): TGCGCCAGCAGCCAGGCGGACAGGGATCACTATGGCTACACCTTC. Encoded protein: CASSQADRDHYGYTF.

V is TRBV7-9 and J is TRBJ2-7; maybe TRBD1 (7 bases). Trimming stripped 0 bases from V and 5 bases from J, with 11 bases between. The CDR3 is 14 amino acids. The germline CDR1 and CDR2 sequences are SEHNR and FQNEAQ (reference sequence). CDR3 protein: CASSLAARGDEQYF. CDR3 coding DNA: TGTGCCAGCAGCTTAGCGGCCAGGGGGGACGAGCAGTACTTC. Full variable domain (remainder filled in from reference TRBV7-9 and TRBJ2-7): DTGVSQNPRHKITKRGQNVTFRCDPISEHNRLYWYRQTLGQGPEFLTYFQNEAQLEKSRLLSDRFSAERPKGSFSTLEIQRTEQGDSAMYLCASSLAARGDEQYFGPGTRLTVT.

The chain joins TRBV11-2 to TRBJ2-3; 7 bases align to TRBD1. Germline CDR1 reads SGHAT; CDR2 reads FQNNGV. Trimming took 4 bases from V and 1 from J; bases not matched to a gene: 8. This CDR3 is 16 amino acids long. Here the CDR3 DNA reads TGTGCCAGCAGCTCCCCCCGAGACAGGGGCACAGATACGCAGTATTTT. It specifies CASSSPRDRGTDTQYF.

J is TRBJ1-1 and V is TRBV29-1; no reliable D call. There are 13 residues in the CDR3. Trimming pared 4 bases from V and 1 base from J, leaving 10 bases between. Germline V gene sequence: CDR1 SQVTM, CDR2 ANQGSEA. The CDR3 DNA follows: TGCAGCGTTGCGGTGATAGCGAACACTGAAGCTTTCTTT. It yields the protein CSVAVIANTEAFF.

This rearrangement joins TRBV7-9 to TRBJ1-2; 10 nucleotides line up with TRBD1. Germline V gene sequence: CDR1 SEHNR, CDR2 FQNEAQ (reference sequence). J was trimmed by 4 bases and V by 6 bases; bases with no gene match: 8. The CDR3 is 15 residues long. The CDR3 loop is CASSPSWDRGYGYTF. Written as DNA, the CDR3 is TGTGCCAGCAGTCCCTCTTGGGACAGGGGCTATGGCTACACCTTC.

The sample holds one count of this clone. The chain recombines TRBV30 with TRBJ1-1, with D unclear. V was cut by 2 bases and J by 1 base, with 14 bases left in between. Germline V gene sequence: CDR1 GTSNPN, CDR2 SVGIG (reference sequence). This CDR3 is 15 amino acids long. The CDR3, as DNA: TGTGCCTGGAGTATAGATACCGGGTCGAACACTGAAGCTTTCTTT. Translated, it gives CAWSIDTGSNTEAFF.

The chain has TRBV6-1 and TRBJ2-7; D is perhaps TRBD1 (6 bases). V was pared by 4 bases and J by 11 bases, with 15 bases between. The germline V gene has CDR1 MNHNS and CDR2 SASEGT. CDR3 length: 12 amino acids. Here the CDR3 DNA reads TGTGCCAGCAGTGTACAAGCAGGGGTTAAGTACTTC. Translated: CASSVQAGVKYF.